These 18 T cell receptor beta chains were sequenced from one sample in a study of T cells in localized non-small cell lung cancer. Sequencing used immunoSEQ multiplex PCR; TCRdb keeps in-frame clones, though not all of them. The sample shows 10,000 to 15,000 clones, about 80% of them seen only once. The specimen comprised peripheral blood, sampled before any cancer treatment. The source is a male donor aged 60 or older with stage I squamous cell lung carcinoma.

V gene TRBV6-1 combines with J gene TRBJ2-7; D is uncertain. This CDR3 contains 14 residues. V lost 3 bases and J lost 2, with 11 bases in between. Germline assignment: CDR1 MNHNS and CDR2 SASEGT. Here the CDR3 reads CASSDSVAAYEQYF. CDR3 nucleotides: TGTGCCAGCAGTGACTCGGTGGCAGCCTACGAGCAGTACTTC.

The CDR3 sequence: CASQYSAAGNEQFF. The CDR3 coding sequence is TGCGCCAGTCAATATAGCGCGGCCGGCAATGAGCAGTTCTTC. The chain is built from TRBV5-1 and TRBJ2-1; weak D call: TRBD2 (5 bases). The CDR3 extends over 14 amino acids. The germline gives CDR1 SGHRS, CDR2 YFSETQ. Trimming left V 8 bases short and J 6 bases short, with 18 bases between.

V gene TRBV30 combines with J gene TRBJ2-3, with 12 bases that match TRBD2. The CDR3 consists of 18 residues. Trimming at V came to 1 base and at J to 4 bases, leaving 12 bases not matched to a gene. CDR1 and CDR2 from the germline V gene are GTSNPN and SVGIG (reference sequence). The CDR3 coding sequence is TGTGCCTGGAGTGGACCAGGGGCTAGCGGGAGGGCCCCAGATACGCAGTATTTT. Translated, it gives CAWSGPGASGRAPDTQYF.

The chain is built from TRBV5-4 and TRBJ2-7, with TRBD2 matching over 11 bases. Germline assignment: CDR1 SGHNT and CDR2 YYREEE (reference sequence). This CDR3 is built from 15 residues. V trimming: 5 bases; J trimming: 4 bases; junction bases outside the gene matches: 8. CDR3: CASRRGTSGPYEQYF. For the CDR3, the DNA is TGTGCCAGCAGACGCGGGACTAGCGGCCCGTACGAGCAGTACTTC.

V usage is TRBV7-8 and J usage is TRBJ2-1; D is perhaps TRBD2 (6 bases). V was cut by 3 bases and J by 3 bases, with 12 bases left in between. The V gene's germline CDR1 is SGHVS and CDR2 FQNEAQ. The CDR3 runs to 15 residues. The DNA for the CDR3 is TGTGCCAGCAGCTTTATAGCGGACCTCTACAATGAGCAGTTCTTC. Its translation is CASSFIADLYNEQFF.

DNA of the CDR3: TGTGCTAGTGGGGGGGGCTCCTACAATGAGCAGTTCTTC. It encodes CASGGGSYNEQFF. The chain recombines TRBV12-5 with TRBJ2-1; D may be TRBD2 (6 bases). Germline V gene lookup returns CDR1 LGHNT and CDR2 FRNRAP. The CDR3 contains 13 residues. The V end was cut by 6 bases, the J end by 0 bases, with 6 bases between.

V usage is TRBV9 and J usage is TRBJ2-2, with a weak D call TRBD2 (5 bases). This CDR3 contains 16 residues. V lost 0 bases and J lost 2, with 11 bases in between. CDR1 and CDR2 (germline): SGDLS, YYNGEE. The CDR3 DNA sequence: TGTGCCAGCAGCGTAGTGGCGGAGGCAAACACCGGGGAGCTGTTTTTT. Protein product: CASSVVAEANTGELFF.

This chain links TRBV27 with TRBJ1-1; weak D call: TRBD1 (6 bases). Trimming removed 6 bases at V and 2 bases at J, with 19 bases between. Per germline, CDR1 MNHEY and CDR2 SMNVEV (reference sequence). CDR3 length: 16 amino acids. The CDR3 loop is CASRSLGGYVNTEAFF. For the CDR3, the DNA is TGTGCCAGCAGATCCCTAGGGGGGTATGTAAACACTGAAGCTTTCTTT.

The genes are TRBV5-1 and TRBJ2-3; D gene uncertain. The CDR3 loop spans 13 amino acids. V was clipped by 4 bases and J by 3 bases, with 9 bases between them. Germline CDR1 reads SGHRS; CDR2 reads YFSETQ. CDR3 DNA: TGCGCCAGCAGCCCCACCCTTACAGATACGCAGTATTTT. The encoded protein is CASSPTLTDTQYF. The entire variable domain, with the rest obtained from reference TRBV5-1 and TRBJ2-3, is as follows: KAGVTQTPRYLIKTRGQQVTLSCSPISGHRSVSWYQQTPGQGLQFLFEYFSETQRNKGNFPGRFSGRQFSNSRSEMNVSTLELGDSALYLCASSPTLTDTQYFGPGTRLTVL.

Judged by abundance, this clone is medium-sized (0.01 to 0.1%). V usage is TRBV30 and J usage is TRBJ2-2; 14 nucleotides line up with TRBD2. The germline CDR1 and CDR2 sequences are GTSNPN and SVGIG (reference sequence). The CDR3 length is 16 residues. V lost 3 bases, J lost 4 bases, and 4 bases stayed unmatched. This CDR3 is CAWSGTSGSITGELFF. In nucleotides, the CDR3 is TGTGCCTGGAGCGGGACTAGCGGGAGTATCACCGGGGAGCTGTTTTTT.

The chain links TRBV2 to TRBJ2-7, with 10 bases matching TRBD1. This CDR3 region has 14 residues. With V trimmed by 4 bases and J by 2 bases, 2 bases remained unmatched. The germline gives CDR1 SNHLY, CDR2 FYNNEI. DNA of the CDR3: TGTGCCAGCAGTGCCGGGACAGGGGCCTACGAGCAGTACTTC. Translation gives CASSAGTGAYEQYF.

This sequence joins TRBV6-1 and TRBJ2-7; unclear D gene. V lost 1 base, J lost 3 bases, and 10 bases lay in between. Looked up from germline, CDR1 is MNHNS and CDR2 is SASEGT. The CDR3 has 14 amino acids. DNA for the CDR3: TGTGCCAGCAGTGAAGTGGGCACCAACTACGAGCAGTACTTC. Protein: CASSEVGTNYEQYF.

This clone was counted between two and nine times. CDR3 protein: CASSLAGSTDTQYF. The CDR3 nucleotides read TGTGCCAGCTCATTAGCGGGGAGCACAGATACGCAGTATTTT. The chain recombines TRBV28 with TRBJ2-3; 8 positions agree with TRBD2. With 8 bases clipped from V and 0 bases from J, the junction kept 4 bases outside the gene matches. Germline-derived CDR1 and CDR2 are MDHEN and SYDVKM. CDR3 length: 14 residues.

The chain combines TRBV6-5 with TRBJ2-1, with 15 positions matching TRBD2. Per the germline V gene, CDR1 is MNHEY and CDR2 is SVGAGI. CDR3 length: 16 amino acids. Trimming removed 4 bases from V and 6 bases from J; junction bases left unmatched: 4. CDR3: CASSWTSGRDGNEQFF. The CDR3 DNA reads TGTGCCAGCAGTTGGACTAGCGGGAGGGATGGCAATGAGCAGTTCTTC.

The sample holds one count of this clone. The chain employs TRBV5-1 and TRBJ1-5, with D uncertain. Trimming removed 0 bases from V and 8 bases from J, with 12 bases in between. This CDR3 is 14 amino acids long. CDR1 SGHRS and CDR2 YFSETQ come from the germline V gene. The CDR3 DNA sequence: TGCGCCAGCAGCTTGGACGGACGGAATGAGCCCCAGCATTTT. Protein sequence: CASSLDGRNEPQHF.

This sequence joins TRBV5-1 and TRBJ2-2; D is ambiguous. CDR3 length equals 15 residues. V was trimmed by 1 base and J by 6 bases, leaving 13 bases between them. Germline loops: CDR1 SGHRS, CDR2 YFSETQ. CDR3 protein: CASSLSTDGAGELFF. Written as DNA, the CDR3 is TGCGCCAGCAGCTTGTCGACTGATGGAGCCGGGGAGCTGTTTTTT.

The V gene is TRBV11-2, the J gene TRBJ2-3; 11 bases map to TRBD2. J lost 5 bases, V lost 3 bases, and 7 bases had no gene match. The CDR3 has 16 residues. Germline assignment: CDR1 SGHAT and CDR2 FQNNGV. CDR3 in DNA: TGTGCCAGCAGCTTCCTAGCGGGAGGTTCCGTAGATACGCAGTATTTT. Its protein is CASSFLAGGSVDTQYF.

The sample holds one count of this clone. The V call is TRBV4-1, the J call TRBJ2-1; 11 bases are shared with TRBD2. Germline lookup yields CDR1 MGHRA and CDR2 YSYEKL. The CDR3 length is 16 residues. V dropped 2 bases and J dropped 5; count of bases not matched to a gene: 5. CDR3 amino acids: CASSQPTSGMNNEQFF. For the CDR3, the DNA is TGCGCCAGCAGCCAACCGACTAGCGGGATGAACAATGAGCAGTTCTTC.